Listed below are T cell receptor beta chains from one sample, sequenced in a study of blood T cell repertoires in COVID-19. The repertoire was sequenced with immunoSEQ multiplex PCR; TCRdb's copy has only in-frame clones and lacks some. The sample contains more than 95,000 clones, over 75% of which appear only once. Sequences were obtained from peripheral blood. These receptors all stem from a man in his fifties or sixties with acute or convalescent COVID-19. Both conserved end residues are part of each CDR3. Fields, in order: D gene, clone size, J gene, V gene, CDR3 DNA, CDR3 protein. A D gene is named only where the DNA matches it firmly. Not every row has a clone size; where given, it reads once, few, many or a size class.

-	-	TRBJ2-7	TRBV10-3	TGTGCCATCAGCAGTAGGGACAAAGACTACGAGCAGTACTTC	CAISSRDKDYEQYF
TRBD2	-	TRBJ2-3	TRBV9	TGTGCCAGCAGCTCCCCCTTAGCGGGGGGCACAGATACGCAGTATTTT	CASSSPLAGGTDTQYF
-	once	TRBJ2-5	TRBV18	TGTGCCAGCTCCCCGACTAGTTCTGAGACCCAGTACTTC	CASSPTSSETQYF
-	once	TRBJ1-2	TRBV5-1	TGCGCCAGCAGCTTGGACAGCCCTAACTATGGCTACACCTTC	CASSLDSPNYGYTF
TRBD1	-	TRBJ1-2	TRBV18	TGTGCCAGCTCACCCTTTGGACAGGGAAACTATGGCTACACCTTC	CASSPFGQGNYGYTF
TRBD1	-	TRBJ2-2	TRBV7-8	TGTGCCAGCAGCCCCCAGGACAGGGACTCCGGGGAGCTGTTTTTT	CASSPQDRDSGELFF
-	-	TRBJ1-6	TRBV7-9	TGTGCCAGCAGCTTTGGAGGGACCGGTTCACCCCTCCACTTT	CASSFGGTGSPLHF
TRBD1	-	TRBJ1-3	TRBV6-5	TGTGCCAGCAGTCTCGACAGGGGCTCTGGAAACACCATATATTTT	CASSLDRGSGNTIYF
-	-	TRBJ2-2	TRBV28	TGTGCCAGCAGTTTCCGGGACACTTGGGAGCTGTTTTTT	CASSFRDTWELFF
-	-	TRBJ2-2	TRBV18	TGTGCCAGCTCACCCACAGGGCCCACTAACACCGGGGAGCTGTTTTTT	CASSPTGPTNTGELFF
-	once	TRBJ1-1	TRBV19	TGTGCCAGTATCCATCTCGGAGTGGGGAACACTGAAGCTTTCTTT	CASIHLGVGNTEAFF
-	-	TRBJ1-4	TRBV29-1	TGCAGCGCTGGGGGCGAATCTAATGAAAAACTGTTTTTT	CSAGGESNEKLFF
-	-	TRBJ1-1	TRBV7-9	TGTGCCAGCTATTTTAGTAGGCTAGGGGACACTGAAGCTTTCTTT	CASYFSRLGDTEAFF
TRBD1	-	TRBJ1-2	TRBV3-1/TRBV3-2	TGTGCCAGCAGCCAGCACAGGGGTTACTATGGCTACACCTTC	CASSQHRGYYGYTF
-	-	TRBJ1-2	TRBV28	TGTGCCAGCAGACCAGGGCTAGGCTATGGCTACACCTTC	CASRPGLGYGYTF
-	-	TRBJ1-3	TRBV7-8	TGTGCCAGCAGCCAAGGACAGAGCTCTGGAAACACCATATATTTT	CASSQGQSSGNTIYF